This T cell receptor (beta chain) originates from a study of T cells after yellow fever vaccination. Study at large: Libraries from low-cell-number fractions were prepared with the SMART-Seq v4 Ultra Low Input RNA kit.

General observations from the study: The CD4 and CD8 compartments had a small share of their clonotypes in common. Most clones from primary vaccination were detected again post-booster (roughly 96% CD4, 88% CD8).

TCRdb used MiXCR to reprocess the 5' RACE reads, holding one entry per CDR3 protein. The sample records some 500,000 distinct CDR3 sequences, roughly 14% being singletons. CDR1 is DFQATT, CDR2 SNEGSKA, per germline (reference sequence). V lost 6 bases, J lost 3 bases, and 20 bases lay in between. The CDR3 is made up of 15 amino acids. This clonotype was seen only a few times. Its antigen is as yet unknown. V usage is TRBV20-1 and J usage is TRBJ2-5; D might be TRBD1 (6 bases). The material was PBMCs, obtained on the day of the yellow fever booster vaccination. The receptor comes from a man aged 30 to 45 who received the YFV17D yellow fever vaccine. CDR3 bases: TGCAGTGCGAGCCCACAGGGTTGGGTTGAAGAGACCCAGTACTTC. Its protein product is CSASPQGWVEETQYF.